Below, 26 T cell receptor beta chains from the same sample are listed, as sequenced in a study of blood T cell repertoires in COVID-19. The data were produced by immunoSEQ multiplex PCR, yet TCRdb's version contains in-frame clones alone and is incomplete. The data hold some 240,000 clones, with roughly 75% observed a single time. The material sequenced was peripheral blood. The receptor set was obtained from a woman between 65 and 79 years old with acute or convalescent COVID-19.

The chain is built from TRBV9 and TRBJ2-5; D call uncertain. The ends were cut back, 4 bases at V and 1 base at J, with 5 bases in the middle. The germline CDR1 and CDR2 sequences are SGDLS and YYNGEE. The CDR3 is 12 amino acids. The CDR3 coding sequence is TGTGCCAGCAGCCCGGGCCAAGAGACCCAGTACTTC. Translated, it gives CASSPGQETQYF.

Only a few counts were recorded for this clone. V gene TRBV6-5 combines with J gene TRBJ2-1; 10 nucleotides line up with TRBD2. The CDR3 runs 16 residues. Germline lookup yields CDR1 MNHEY and CDR2 SVGAGI. Trimming at V came to 3 bases and at J to 0 bases, leaving 2 bases not matched to a gene. The CDR3 region has the DNA TGTGCCAGCAGTTATAAGCGGGGGGGCTCCTACAATGAGCAGTTCTTC. Translation: CASSYKRGGSYNEQFF.

The chain is built from TRBV20-1 and TRBJ1-1; D perhaps matches TRBD1 (5 bases). From germline, CDR1 is DFQATT and CDR2 SNEGSKA (reference sequence). The CDR3 length is 13 residues. V was trimmed by 3 bases and J by 1 base, leaving 9 bases between them. CDR3 DNA sequence: TGCAGTGCTAGTTTGCAGGGGAACACTGAAGCTTTCTTT. Encoded protein: CSASLQGNTEAFF.

A single count supports this clone. V usage is TRBV3-1 (or the pseudogene TRBV3-2) and J usage is TRBJ1-2, with a tentative D call TRBD1 (5 bases). The V end lost 0 bases, the J end lost 7 bases, and 12 bases lay between the germline ends. This CDR3 contains 14 residues. Per the germline V gene, CDR1 is LGHDT and CDR2 is YNNKEL (reference sequence). The CDR3 nucleotides are TGTGCCAGCAGCCAAGATTCGGGGGTTTCTGGCTACACCTTC. Its protein is CASSQDSGVSGYTF.

This clone was observed a handful of times. The V and J genes are TRBV5-1 and TRBJ1-3; D not resolved. Germline assignment: CDR1 SGHRS and CDR2 YFSETQ. The CDR3 runs to 17 residues. Trimming took off 4 bases at V and 0 bases at J, with 17 bases between the two ends. In DNA form, the CDR3 reads TGCGCCAGCAGCCTCGAGTCGGGGTCAAACTCTGGAAACACCATATATTTT. Its protein product is CASSLESGSNSGNTIYF.

V and J are TRBV19 and TRBJ2-5, with TRBD1 matching over 10 bases. In germline, CDR1 is LNHDA, CDR2 SQIVND (reference sequence). This CDR3 is 15 amino acids long. V trimming: 3 bases; J trimming: 5 bases; junction bases outside the gene matches: 6. The CDR3 DNA follows: TGTGCCAGTAGTATTGGACAGGGGGTAGGGGAGACCCAGTACTTC. This translates into CASSIGQGVGETQYF.

The V call is TRBV19, the J call TRBJ1-1, with D maybe TRBD1 (5 bases). The CDR3 sequence is 12 residues long. The germline gives CDR1 LNHDA, CDR2 SQIVND (reference sequence). The V and J ends lost 2 bases and 7 bases respectively, with 8 bases between them. The CDR3 loop is CASSIFGGEAFF. CDR3 bases: TGTGCCAGTAGTATATTCGGGGGTGAAGCTTTCTTT.

This chain uses TRBV24-1 with TRBJ2-1; a weak D match, TRBD1 (5 bases). The germline V gene encodes CDR1 KGHDR and CDR2 SFDVKD. The ends were cut back, 3 bases at V and 8 bases at J, with 16 bases in the middle. The CDR3 totals 15 residues. CDR3 loop: CATSDTGATLYEQFF. DNA of the CDR3: TGTGCCACCAGTGATACTGGGGCTACCCTCTATGAGCAGTTCTTC.

This clone was counted once. The chain links TRBV6-5 to TRBJ2-2; D perhaps matches TRBD2 (5 bases). There are 14 residues in the CDR3. Germline loops: CDR1 MNHEY, CDR2 SVGAGI. V lost 6 bases and J 4 bases, leaving 12 bases between the germline ends. The CDR3 DNA follows: TGTGCCAGCAGGACCCCGGGGAGCACCGGGGAGCTGTTTTTT. Its protein product is CASRTPGSTGELFF.

The rearrangement joins TRBV25-1 to TRBJ2-1, with a weak D call TRBD1 (5 bases). The germline CDR1 and CDR2 sequences are MGHDK and SYGVNS. The V and J ends lost 2 bases and 4 bases respectively, with 12 bases between them. The CDR3 contains 15 residues. In DNA form, the CDR3 reads TGTGCCAGCAGTGAAAGGCAGGGTGTGTACAATGAGCAGTTCTTC. It encodes CASSERQGVYNEQFF.

In DNA, the CDR3 is TGCGCCAGCAGCTTTAAGGGAGGAGAGCAGTACTTC. It specifies CASSFKGGEQYF. This rearrangement joins TRBV5-1 to TRBJ2-7; tentatively, D is TRBD2 (6 bases). The germline gives CDR1 SGHRS, CDR2 YFSETQ. CDR3 size: 12 residues. V gave up 2 bases and J gave up 7 bases, with 10 bases separating them.

J is TRBJ1-1 and V is TRBV2; D is perhaps TRBD1 (6 bases). V was shortened by 6 bases and J by 5 bases, with 13 bases between the two germline ends. The CDR3 covers 13 residues. Germline CDR1 SNHLY, CDR2 FYNNEI. The CDR3 here is CASSVTGKTEAFF. The CDR3 DNA follows: TGTGCCAGCAGCGTTACAGGGAAGACTGAAGCTTTCTTT.

J is TRBJ1-5 and V is TRBV27; D ambiguous. Germline lookup yields CDR1 MNHEY and CDR2 SMNVEV (reference sequence). The CDR3 contains 17 residues. Trimming took 3 bases from V and 4 from J, leaving 19 bases between them. CDR3 sequence (DNA): TGTGCCAGCAGTTTTAACCTAGCTACGGCAGTTAATCAGCCCCAGCATTTT. This encodes CASSFNLATAVNQPQHF.

The gene calls are TRBV13 and TRBJ2-5; tentatively, D is TRBD2 (7 bases). This CDR3 is 15 amino acids long. Germline CDR1 is PRHDT and CDR2 is FYEKMQ (reference sequence). V lost 6 bases and J lost 4, with 18 bases in between. The CDR3 region is CASSSSGARGETQYF. The CDR3 nucleotides are TGTGCCAGCAGTTCAAGCGGGGCCAGGGGAGAGACCCAGTACTTC.

The chain joins TRBV18 to TRBJ2-3, with D tentatively TRBD2 (5 bases). Germline-derived CDR1 and CDR2 are KGHSH and LQKENI. The CDR3 has 15 residues. Trimming removed 3 bases at V and 2 bases at J, with 12 bases between. This chain's CDR3 is CASSPLEGFTDTQYF. Here the CDR3 DNA reads TGTGCCAGCTCACCTTTAGAGGGTTTCACAGATACGCAGTATTTT. Drawing the rest from reference TRBV18 and TRBJ2-3, the complete variable domain is NAGVMQNPRHLVRRRGQEARLRCSPMKGHSHVYWYRQLPEEGLKFMVYLQKENIIDESGMPKERFSAEFPKEGPSILRIQQVVRGDSAAYFCASSPLEGFTDTQYFGPGTRLTVL.

The chain recombines TRBV4-1 with TRBJ2-1; 10 bases are shared with TRBD2. The J segment lost 4 bases and the V segment lost 2 bases, leaving 11 bases of the junction unmatched. The CDR3 contains 18 residues. The germline CDR1 and CDR2 sequences are MGHRA and YSYEKL. The CDR3 spells CASSQNYPLAGEYNEQFF. The DNA for the CDR3 is TGCGCCAGCAGCCAAAATTATCCCCTAGCGGGAGAATACAATGAGCAGTTCTTC.

The rearrangement uses TRBV3-1 (or the pseudogene TRBV3-2) and TRBJ2-1, with 12 bases aligning to TRBD2. Germline trimming cut 5 bases from V and 5 bases from J; bases unmatched to any gene: 4. Germline CDR1 is LGHDT and CDR2 is YNNKEL (reference sequence). This CDR3 has 15 amino acids. CDR3 coding DNA: TGTGCCAGCAGCTTAGGGACTAGCGGGCACAATGAGCAGTTCTTC. As protein: CASSLGTSGHNEQFF.

The CDR3 DNA reads TGTGCCAGCAGTGACATGGGGACTACTCTTAATGAGCAGTTCTTC. Translated: CASSDMGTTLNEQFF. The chain links TRBV2 to TRBJ2-1, with TRBD2 identical over 7 bases. Germline trimming cut 3 bases from V and 7 bases from J; bases unmatched to any gene: 9. The CDR3 is 15 residues long. Germline assignment: CDR1 SNHLY and CDR2 FYNNEI.

The chain has TRBV30 and TRBJ2-5, with 10 bases that match TRBD2. This CDR3 has 15 amino acids. The junction had 6 bases not matched to a gene; V was cut back by 0 bases and J by 5 bases. CDR1 GTSNPN and CDR2 SVGIG come from the germline V gene (reference sequence). CDR3 bases: TGTGCCTGGAGTGTACAGAGCGGGGGGGCCGAGACCCAGTACTTC. It yields the protein CAWSVQSGGAETQYF.

V is TRBV12-3 or TRBV12-4 and J is TRBJ2-4; the D gene is possibly TRBD1 (5 bases). The V end was cut by 7 bases, the J end by 15 bases, with 22 bases between. The CDR3 length is 13 residues. This CDR3 reads CASTRTEWGSPYF. The CDR3 coding sequence is TGTGCCAGCACCAGGACCGAGTGGGGCAGCCCGTACTTC.

J is TRBJ2-5 and V is TRBV13; 9 bases match TRBD2. Trimming cost V 3 bases and J 7 bases; bases outside gene matches: 9. This CDR3 contains 15 residues. The germline V gene encodes CDR1 PRHDT and CDR2 FYEKMQ (reference sequence). The CDR3 loop reads CASSFGGGGDWTQYF. CDR3 sequence (DNA): TGTGCCAGCAGCTTCGGCGGGGGGGGCGATTGGACCCAGTACTTC.

The V and J genes are TRBV6-6 and TRBJ2-5, with 8 bases matching TRBD2. V shed 5 bases, J shed 5 bases, and the junction held 10 bases outside the gene matches. Germline CDR1 MNHNY, CDR2 SVGAGI (reference sequence). This CDR3 spans 15 amino acids. The DNA for the CDR3 is TGTGCCAGCAGTGCGGGATCAGCGGGGGTGGAGACCCAGTACTTC. Encoded protein: CASSAGSAGVETQYF.

The chain carries TRBV6-1 and TRBJ2-2, with 7 bases identical to TRBD2. Germline lookup yields CDR1 MNHNS and CDR2 SASEGT. V lost 2 bases to trimming and J lost 0 bases; unmatched junction nucleotides: 3. CDR3 length: 16 amino acids. Here the CDR3 reads CASSENGGANTGELFF. The CDR3 coding sequence is TGTGCCAGCAGTGAAAATGGGGGGGCGAACACCGGGGAGCTGTTTTTT.

The chain carries TRBV7-8 and TRBJ1-2, with 9 bases aligning to TRBD1. The CDR3 covers 19 residues. CDR1 SGHVS and CDR2 FQNEAQ come from the germline V gene. V was pared by 2 bases and J by 1 base, with 14 bases of the junction left unmatched. CDR3 sequence: CASSLKFRRGQGINYGYTF. The CDR3 DNA reads as TGTGCCAGCAGCTTAAAGTTCCGTCGTGGACAGGGGATTAACTATGGCTACACCTTC.

The chain uses TRBV10-3 and TRBJ2-6; D might be TRBD1 (6 bases). The germline V gene has CDR1 ENHRY and CDR2 SYGVKD. The CDR3 runs to 17 residues. V was shortened by 4 bases and J by 0 bases, with 13 bases between the two germline ends. CDR3 loop: CAISGGLGISGANVLTF. The DNA of the CDR3 is TGTGCCATCAGTGGGGGGCTCGGGATCTCTGGGGCCAACGTCCTGACTTTC.

The chain links TRBV7-8 to TRBJ2-3; TRBD2 agrees at 8 bases. The junction had 10 bases not matched to a gene; V was cut back by 5 bases and J by 0 bases. The germline V gene has CDR1 SGHVS and CDR2 FQNEAQ. The CDR3 totals 17 residues. CDR3 coding DNA: TGTGCCAGCAGCGTAAGATTGATAGCGGGGAGCACAGATACGCAGTATTTT. Protein: CASSVRLIAGSTDTQYF.